These 18 T cell receptor beta chains were sequenced from one sample in a study of T cell repertoires in cytomegalovirus infection (dated by TCRdb to between 2018 and 2021). The sample's treatment or condition label is to be understood as: in vitro stimulation with specific CMV peptide epitopes to enrich CMV-specific T cells. These receptors' antigens are unknown. The instrument was an Illumina HiSeq 1500. Clones were called with MiXCR by TCRdb after fastp trimmed the public reads at Q25, and only in-frame beta chains were retained. Duplicate CDR3 protein sequences are folded into a single record with the most common DNA and genes. In this sample the table shows some 320,000 distinct CDR3 sequences, around 29% of which occur a single time. The biggest ten clones account for 20% of the sample. The sample here was cultured PBMCs, taken from culture after CMV antigen stimulation. These receptors came from a human donor in good health (CMV status not recorded). Some clones in this sample may be carry-over from other donors' samples.

This clonotype showed up many times. The chain has TRBV7-2 and TRBJ2-3; 7 positions match TRBD1. This CDR3 spans 15 amino acids. The V gene's germline CDR1 is SGHTA and CDR2 FQGNSA. V gave up 2 bases and J gave up 6 bases; unmatched junction bases: 8. The CDR3 bases are TGTGCCAGCAGCTTATTCGGTCAAGGGGGCGATACGCAGTATTTT. It codes for CASSLFGQGGDTQYF.

At least ten counts were recorded for this clonotype. The chain recombines TRBV7-9 with TRBJ2-6; D is ambiguous. CDR1 is SEHNR, CDR2 FQNEAQ, per germline (reference sequence). With 1 base removed from V and 2 bases from J, the gap between germline ends came to 6 bases. The CDR3 is 15 amino acids. CDR3 nucleotide sequence: TGTGCCAGCAGCTTAGGGCTGGCTGGGGCCAACGTCCTGACTTTC. This codes for CASSLGLAGANVLTF.

Here the CDR3 reads CASSKGQLVGYGYTF. The DNA of the CDR3 is TGTGCCAGCAGCAAAGGACAGTTGGTGGGCTATGGCTACACCTTC. This chain uses TRBV28 with TRBJ1-2; D possibly corresponds to TRBD1 (6 bases). V shed 6 bases and J shed 4 bases, with 18 bases lying between them. CDR1 and CDR2 (germline): MDHEN, SYDVKM. CDR3 length: 15 residues.

This clonotype has just a few counts. This chain links TRBV6-1 with TRBJ2-3; D not certain. The length of the CDR3 is 16 residues. Germline V gives CDR1 MNHNS, CDR2 SASEGT. The V gene lost 2 bases and the J gene lost 0 bases, with 12 bases spanning the gap. The CDR3 DNA follows: TGTGCCAGCAGTGAAATCGCGGTGACTAGCACAGATACGCAGTATTTT. Protein sequence: CASSEIAVTSTDTQYF.

This clonotype appeared a few times. This rearrangement joins TRBV27 to TRBJ1-4; D possibly corresponds to TRBD1 (5 bases). CDR3 size: 15 residues. Germline-derived CDR1 and CDR2 are MNHEY and SMNVEV (reference sequence). V dropped 7 bases and J dropped 2 bases, with 14 bases sitting between them. CDR3 residues: CASTLRGDTNEKLFF. CDR3 nucleotides: TGTGCCAGCACACTAAGGGGCGACACTAATGAAAAACTGTTTTTT.

The table lists this clonotype with a few counts. CDR3 bases: TGTGCCAGCAGCTGGGGGGGCCAGGGCACTGAAGCTTTCTTT. Its protein product is CASSWGGQGTEAFF. This chain uses TRBV7-6 with TRBJ1-1, with a possible D match to TRBD1 (6 bases). V gave up 4 bases and J gave up 4 bases, with 13 bases separating them. Germline loops: CDR1 SGHVS, CDR2 FNYEAQ. CDR3 size: 14 residues.

This sequence joins TRBV27 and TRBJ1-2, with TRBD1 matching over 10 bases. The germline V gene encodes CDR1 MNHEY and CDR2 SMNVEV (reference sequence). The trim removed 8 bases at V and 2 bases at J, leaving 5 bases unmatched. The CDR3 totals 14 residues. Written as DNA, the CDR3 is TGTGCCAGCGGGGCGGGACAGGGGAACTATGGCTACACCTTC. Translating it yields CASGAGQGNYGYTF.

This clonotype was seen only a few times. The J gene is TRBJ2-1, the V gene TRBV7-2, with D perhaps given as TRBD1 or TRBD2 (5 bases each). V lost 6 bases and J 5 bases, leaving 11 bases between the germline ends. CDR3 length: 13 residues. Germline loops: CDR1 SGHTA, CDR2 FQGNSA. CDR3 coding DNA: TGTGCCAGCAGTTCGGGACCACACAATGAGCAGTTCTTC. Translation: CASSSGPHNEQFF.

This clonotype was seen only a few times. The rearrangement uses TRBV7-9 and TRBJ1-4, with 10 bases matching TRBD1. This CDR3 is 16 amino acids long. Germline V gene data show CDR1 as SEHNR and CDR2 as FQNEAQ (reference sequence). J was trimmed by 8 bases and V by 1 base; bases with no gene match: 7. The CDR3 coding sequence is TGTGCCAGCAGCTTAGTCTGGGACAGGGGTGGAGAAAAACTGTTTTTT. Translation gives CASSLVWDRGGEKLFF.

The chain links TRBV5-5 to TRBJ2-2, with D hard to call. Per the germline V gene, CDR1 is SGHKS and CDR2 is YYEKEE (reference sequence). The CDR3 covers 18 residues. V was trimmed by 0 bases and J by 2 bases, leaving 17 bases between them. CDR3 residues: CASSLGLAPRPNTGELFF. In DNA form, the CDR3 reads TGTGCCAGCAGCTTGGGACTGGCGCCGCGGCCAAACACCGGGGAGCTGTTTTTT. The entire variable domain, with the rest obtained from reference TRBV5-5 and TRBJ2-2, is as follows: DAGVTQSPTHLIKTRGQQVTLRCSPISGHKSVSWYQQVLGQGPQFIFQYYEKEERGRGNFPDRFSARQFPNYSSELNVNALLLGDSALYLCASSLGLAPRPNTGELFFGEGSRLTVL.

V is TRBV7-9 and J is TRBJ1-4, with 8 bases aligning to TRBD1. The length of the CDR3 is 15 residues. Per the germline V gene, CDR1 is SEHNR and CDR2 is FQNEAQ (reference sequence). The trim removed 5 bases at V and 2 bases at J, leaving 4 bases unmatched. The CDR3 nucleotides read TGTGCCAGCAGCGGGGGGGACAGGACTAATGAAAAACTGTTTTTT. Encoded protein: CASSGGDRTNEKLFF.

This clonotype was seen a handful of times. This CDR3 is CASSIAGMNQPQHF. DNA of the CDR3: TGTGCCAGTAGTATAGCGGGGATGAATCAGCCCCAGCATTTT. The chain uses TRBV19 and TRBJ1-5; D unclear. Trimming took 1 base from V and 4 from J, leaving 8 bases between them. The length of the CDR3 is 14 residues. The germline V gene has CDR1 LNHDA and CDR2 SQIVND (reference sequence).

This clonotype was seen more than once but under ten times. The chain carries TRBV18 and TRBJ1-1; 11 bases fit TRBD1. The CDR3 has 15 amino acids. CDR1 is KGHSH, CDR2 LQKENI, per germline. The trim removed 2 bases at V and 5 bases at J, leaving 4 bases unmatched. Here the CDR3 reads CASSPGQGALTEAFF. The DNA of the CDR3 is TGTGCCAGCTCACCAGGACAGGGGGCGCTGACTGAAGCTTTCTTT.

V is TRBV10-2 and J is TRBJ2-5; 8 nucleotides agree with TRBD2. Trimming cost V 7 bases and J 5 bases; bases outside gene matches: 12. From germline, CDR1 is WSHSY and CDR2 SAAADI. CDR3 size: 15 residues. The CDR3 DNA reads TGCGCCAGCAAGGACGGCCCGGGGGGGTTTGAGACCCAGTACTTC. It specifies CASKDGPGGFETQYF.

The chain employs TRBV7-9 and TRBJ1-5; TRBD1 matches 12 bases. With 5 bases clipped from V and 3 bases from J, the junction kept 8 bases outside the gene matches. The CDR3 consists of 17 residues. The germline V gene encodes CDR1 SEHNR and CDR2 FQNEAQ (reference sequence). This chain's CDR3 is CASSPGDRGLFNQPQHF. DNA for the CDR3: TGTGCCAGCAGCCCTGGGGACAGGGGGCTTTTCAATCAGCCCCAGCATTTT.

The CDR3, as DNA: TGTGCCAGCAGCAGAGACAGGGGGCGAAATCAGCCCCAGCATTTT. This gives the protein CASSRDRGRNQPQHF. This chain joins TRBV7-6 and TRBJ1-5; 10 bases fit TRBD1. Germline lookup yields CDR1 SGHVS and CDR2 FNYEAQ. The CDR3 spans 15 residues. The junction had 5 bases not matched to a gene; V was cut back by 5 bases and J by 4 bases.

This chain links TRBV10-3 with TRBJ2-7, with D perhaps TRBD2 (6 bases). The CDR3 consists of 13 residues. Trimming removed 4 bases from V and 2 bases from J, with 9 bases in between. Germline CDR1 is ENHRY and CDR2 is SYGVKD. The CDR3 loop reads CAISVAAAYEQYF. CDR3 DNA sequence: TGTGCCATCAGTGTAGCGGCCGCCTACGAGCAGTACTTC.

This clonotype was observed a few times. The V call is TRBV10-2, the J call TRBJ2-5, with 8 bases identical to TRBD1. The junction had 1 base not matched to a gene; V was cut back by 4 bases and J by 6 bases. Germline lookup yields CDR1 WSHSY and CDR2 SAAADI. The CDR3 length is 12 residues. CDR3 DNA: TGCGCCAGCAGTGGACAGGGGCAGACCCAGTACTTC. The encoded protein is CASSGQGQTQYF.